This T cell receptor (beta chain) was documented in a study of human T cells and chemical hapten exposure. Across the study: Patch tests applied 0.01% DPC to the upper back and were scored after 6 days.

What the library attached to individual cDNA molecules were unique molecular identifiers. Each CDR3 protein is one row after TCRdb ran MiXCR on the RACE reads. The sample gives 350,000 or so distinct CDR3 sequences, about 7% of which show up once; approximately 8% is in the top ten. Study-level points and caveats: Expanded TCRs grouped into significantly more large CDR3 similarity clusters than controls produced. Counts of TCRs above 1 in 1000 frequency stayed unchanged with DPC sensitization.

Documented time point: patch test 1, 2 weeks after DPC sensitization. Treatment specified: therapeutic diphenylcyclopropenone sensitization with weekly scalp DPC. CDR3 size: 15 residues. CDR1 is MNHEY, CDR2 SVGAGI, per germline. V was clipped by 2 bases and J by 5 bases; unmatched bases: 8. This clonotype was seen at least ten times. The antigen remains unidentified. The chain recombines TRBV6-5 with TRBJ1-1, with 7 bases identical to TRBD1. Sequenced here: whole blood, sampled in connection with sensitization to the hapten diphenylcyclopropenone (DPC). This TCR came from a woman between 18 and 30 years old with alopecia areata. Some clones in this sample may be carry-over from other donors' samples. The chain's CDR3 is CASSYAGQTLTEAFF. The DNA of the CDR3 is TGTGCCAGCAGTTACGCGGGACAGACACTAACTGAAGCTTTCTTT.